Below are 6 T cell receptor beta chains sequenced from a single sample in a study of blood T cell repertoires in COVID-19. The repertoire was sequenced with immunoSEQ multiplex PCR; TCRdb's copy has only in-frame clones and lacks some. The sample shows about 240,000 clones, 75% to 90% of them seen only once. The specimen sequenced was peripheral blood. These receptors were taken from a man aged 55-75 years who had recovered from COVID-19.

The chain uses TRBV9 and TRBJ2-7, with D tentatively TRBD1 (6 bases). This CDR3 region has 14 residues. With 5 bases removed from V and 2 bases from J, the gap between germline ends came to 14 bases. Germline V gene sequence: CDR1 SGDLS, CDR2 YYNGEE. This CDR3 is CASSLGANPYEQYV. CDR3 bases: TGTGCCAGCAGTTTGGGGGCGAACCCCTACGAGCAGTACGTC.

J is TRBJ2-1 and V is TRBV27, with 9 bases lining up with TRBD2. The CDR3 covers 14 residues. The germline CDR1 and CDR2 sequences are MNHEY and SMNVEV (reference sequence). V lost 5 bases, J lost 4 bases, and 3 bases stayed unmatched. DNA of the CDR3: TGTGCCAGCAGTCGACTAGCGGAGTACAATGAGCAGTTCTTC. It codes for CASSRLAEYNEQFF.

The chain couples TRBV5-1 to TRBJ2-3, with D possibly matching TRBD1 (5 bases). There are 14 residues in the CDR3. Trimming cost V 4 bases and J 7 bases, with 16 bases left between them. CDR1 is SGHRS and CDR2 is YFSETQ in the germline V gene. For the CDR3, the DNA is TGCGCCAGCAGCCCCTCCAGGGAACGATATACGCAGTATTTT. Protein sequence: CASSPSRERYTQYF.

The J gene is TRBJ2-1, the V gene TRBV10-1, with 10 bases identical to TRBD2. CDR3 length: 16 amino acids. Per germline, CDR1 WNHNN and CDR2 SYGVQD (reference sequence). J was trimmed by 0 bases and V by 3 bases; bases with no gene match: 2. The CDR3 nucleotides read TGCGCCAGCAGTGATCGACTAGCGGGCTCCTACAATGAGCAGTTCTTC. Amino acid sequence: CASSDRLAGSYNEQFF.

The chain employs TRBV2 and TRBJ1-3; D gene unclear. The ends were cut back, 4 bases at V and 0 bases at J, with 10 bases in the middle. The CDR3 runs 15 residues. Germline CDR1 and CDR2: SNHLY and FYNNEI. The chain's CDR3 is CASSVNEVSGNTIYF. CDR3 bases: TGTGCCAGCAGTGTCAATGAGGTCTCTGGAAACACCATATATTTT.

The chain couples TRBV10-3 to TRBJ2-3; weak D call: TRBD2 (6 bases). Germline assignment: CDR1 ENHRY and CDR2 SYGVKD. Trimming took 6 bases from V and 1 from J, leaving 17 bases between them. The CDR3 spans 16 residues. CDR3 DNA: TGTGCCATCAGCCGGGAGTTGCGGTATGGCACAGATACGCAGTATTTT. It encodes CAISRELRYGTDTQYF.